The TCR beta chain described here comes from a study of beta chain features in type 1 diabetes. Findings and limits, study-wide: The study notes PCR might favor shorter templates equally in patients and controls. Among all four CD4+ subsets, Type 1 diabetes patients had TCRB CDR3s that were moderately but significantly shorter.

TCRB transcripts that were expressed got sequenced, as all of the isolated RNA had been reverse transcribed. Profiled with immunoSEQ multiplex PCR; TCRdb holds only in-frame clones, not every one. The data hold about 660,000 clones, with 11% to 15% observed a single time. This clone has a handful of counts. Its antigen is unknown. This clonotype originated in a young man with type 1 diabetes. Sequenced input: naive CD4+ T cells from blood.

As DNA, the CDR3 is TGTGCCAGCAGTTACAGGGACGAAGGGCTGTTTTTT. As protein: CASSYRDEGLFF. The rearrangement uses TRBV6-6 and TRBJ1-4; perhaps TRBD1 as D (5 bases). The CDR3 is made up of 12 amino acids. V was trimmed by 2 bases and J by 14 bases, leaving 12 bases between them. Germline V CDR1 and CDR2: MNHNY, SVGAGI (reference sequence).